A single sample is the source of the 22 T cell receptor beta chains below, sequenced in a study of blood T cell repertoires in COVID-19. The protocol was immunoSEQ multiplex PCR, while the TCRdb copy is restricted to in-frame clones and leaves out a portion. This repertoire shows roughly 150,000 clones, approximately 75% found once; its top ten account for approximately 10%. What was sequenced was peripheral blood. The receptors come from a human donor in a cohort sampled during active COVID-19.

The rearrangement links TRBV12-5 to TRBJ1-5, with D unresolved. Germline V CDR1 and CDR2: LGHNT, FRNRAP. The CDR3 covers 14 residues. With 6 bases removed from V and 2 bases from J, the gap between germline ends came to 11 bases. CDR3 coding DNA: TGTGCTAGTGGCACCCCATCAGGCAATCAGCCCCAGCATTTT. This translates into CASGTPSGNQPQHF.

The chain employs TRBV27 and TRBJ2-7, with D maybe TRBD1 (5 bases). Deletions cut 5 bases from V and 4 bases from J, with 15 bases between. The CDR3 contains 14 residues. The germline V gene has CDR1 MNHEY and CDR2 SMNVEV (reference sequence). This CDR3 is CASSAWGLGYEQYF. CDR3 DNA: TGTGCCAGCAGTGCTTGGGGCTTGGGTTACGAGCAGTACTTC.

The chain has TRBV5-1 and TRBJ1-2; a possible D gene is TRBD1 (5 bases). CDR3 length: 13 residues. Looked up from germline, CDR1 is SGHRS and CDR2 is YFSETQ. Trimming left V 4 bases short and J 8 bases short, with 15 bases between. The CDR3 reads CASSVGERPGYTF. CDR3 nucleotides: TGCGCCAGCAGCGTGGGGGAGCGACCGGGCTACACCTTC.

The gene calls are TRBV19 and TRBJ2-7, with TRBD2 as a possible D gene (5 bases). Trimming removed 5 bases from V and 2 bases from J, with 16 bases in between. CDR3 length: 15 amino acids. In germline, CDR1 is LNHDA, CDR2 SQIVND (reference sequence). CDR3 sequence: CASSQPGGGTYEQYF. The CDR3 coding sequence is TGTGCCAGTAGTCAACCTGGCGGAGGAACCTACGAGCAGTACTTC.

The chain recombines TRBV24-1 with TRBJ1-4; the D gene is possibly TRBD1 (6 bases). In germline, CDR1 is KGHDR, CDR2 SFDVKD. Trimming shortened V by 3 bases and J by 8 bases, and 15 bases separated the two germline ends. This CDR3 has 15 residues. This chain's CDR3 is CATSDRTAPREKLFF. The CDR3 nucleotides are TGTGCCACCAGTGATCGGACAGCCCCAAGGGAAAAACTGTTTTTT.

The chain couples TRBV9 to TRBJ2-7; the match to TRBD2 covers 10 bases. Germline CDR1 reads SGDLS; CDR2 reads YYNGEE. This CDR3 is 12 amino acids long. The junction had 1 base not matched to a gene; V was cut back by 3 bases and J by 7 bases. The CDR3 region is CASSAGLAEQYF. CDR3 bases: TGTGCCAGCAGCGCGGGACTAGCGGAGCAGTACTTC.

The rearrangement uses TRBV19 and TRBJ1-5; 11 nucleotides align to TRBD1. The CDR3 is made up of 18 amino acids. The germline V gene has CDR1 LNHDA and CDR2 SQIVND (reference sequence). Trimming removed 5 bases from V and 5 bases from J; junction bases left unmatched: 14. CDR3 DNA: TGTGCCAGTAGTCCCCATACCGGACAGGGGGCCGGGTATCAGCCCCAGCATTTT. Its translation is CASSPHTGQGAGYQPQHF.

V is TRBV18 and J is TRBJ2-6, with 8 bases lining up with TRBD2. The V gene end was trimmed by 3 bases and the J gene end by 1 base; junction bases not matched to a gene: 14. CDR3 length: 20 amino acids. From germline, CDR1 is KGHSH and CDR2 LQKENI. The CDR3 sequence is CASSPNSRAGVTSGANVLTF. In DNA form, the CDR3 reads TGTGCCAGCTCACCGAACTCCCGAGCGGGAGTGACGTCTGGGGCCAACGTCCTGACTTTC.

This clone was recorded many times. The CDR3 loop is CASSTLRGDKNIQYF. In DNA form, the CDR3 reads TGTGCCAGCAGCACTCTGCGGGGGGACAAAAACATTCAGTACTTC. The genes are TRBV5-6 and TRBJ2-4; 8 bases line up with TRBD2. Losses at the gene ends were 4 bases for V and 3 bases for J; bases not matched to a gene: 6. CDR3 length: 15 residues. CDR1 SGHDT and CDR2 YYEEEE come from the germline V gene.

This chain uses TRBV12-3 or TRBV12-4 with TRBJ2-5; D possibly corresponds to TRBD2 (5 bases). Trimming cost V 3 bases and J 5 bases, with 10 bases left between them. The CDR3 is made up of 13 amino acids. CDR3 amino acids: CASSFRGRETQYF. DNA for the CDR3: TGTGCCAGCAGTTTTCGGGGTAGGGAGACCCAGTACTTC.

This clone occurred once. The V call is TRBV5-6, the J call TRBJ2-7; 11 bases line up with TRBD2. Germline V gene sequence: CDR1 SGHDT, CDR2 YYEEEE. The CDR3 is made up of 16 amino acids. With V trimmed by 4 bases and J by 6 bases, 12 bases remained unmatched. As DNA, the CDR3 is TGTGCCAGCAGCCTGAGACTAGCGGGGAGAGACGGCGAGCAGTACTTC. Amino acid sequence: CASSLRLAGRDGEQYF.

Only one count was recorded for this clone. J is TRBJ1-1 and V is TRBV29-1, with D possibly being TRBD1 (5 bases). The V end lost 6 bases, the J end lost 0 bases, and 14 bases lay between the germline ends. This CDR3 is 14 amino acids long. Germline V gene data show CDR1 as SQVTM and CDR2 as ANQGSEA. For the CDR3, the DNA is TGCAGCGTCGCCTTTGGGGGGATGAACACTGAAGCTTTCTTT. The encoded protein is CSVAFGGMNTEAFF.

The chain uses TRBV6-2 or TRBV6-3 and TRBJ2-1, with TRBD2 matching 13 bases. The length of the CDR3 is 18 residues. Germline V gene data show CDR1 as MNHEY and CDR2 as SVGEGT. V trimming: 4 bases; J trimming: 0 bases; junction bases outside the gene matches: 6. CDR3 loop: CASSSGLAGTGSYNEQFF. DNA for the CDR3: TGTGCCAGCAGTTCGGGACTAGCGGGGACAGGCTCCTACAATGAGCAGTTCTTC.

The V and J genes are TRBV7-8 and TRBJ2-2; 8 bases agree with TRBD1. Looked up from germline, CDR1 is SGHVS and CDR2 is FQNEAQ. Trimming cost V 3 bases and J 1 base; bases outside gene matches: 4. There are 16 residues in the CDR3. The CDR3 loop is CASSFLDRGNTGELFF. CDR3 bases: TGTGCCAGCAGCTTTCTAGACAGGGGGAACACCGGGGAGCTGTTTTTT.

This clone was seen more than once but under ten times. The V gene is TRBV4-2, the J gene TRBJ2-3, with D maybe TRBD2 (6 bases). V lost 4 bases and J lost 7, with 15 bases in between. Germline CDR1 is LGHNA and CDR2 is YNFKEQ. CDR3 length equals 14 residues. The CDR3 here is CASSPGAGGNTQYF. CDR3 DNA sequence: TGTGCCAGCAGCCCCGGGGCCGGCGGGAATACGCAGTATTTT.

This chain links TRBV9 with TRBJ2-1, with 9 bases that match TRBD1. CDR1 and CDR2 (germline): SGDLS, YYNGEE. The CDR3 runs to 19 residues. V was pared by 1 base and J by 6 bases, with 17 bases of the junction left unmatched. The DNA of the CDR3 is TGTGCCAGCAGCGTATCAGCCGATAATTCCGGGACAGGGTTCAATGAGCAGTTCTTC. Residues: CASSVSADNSGTGFNEQFF.

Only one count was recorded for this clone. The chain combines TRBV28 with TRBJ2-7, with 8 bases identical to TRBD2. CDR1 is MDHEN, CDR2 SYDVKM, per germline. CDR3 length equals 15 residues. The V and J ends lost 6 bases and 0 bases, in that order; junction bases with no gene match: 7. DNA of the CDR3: TGTGCCAGCAGCACAGCCGGGACTAGCTCCTACGAGCAGTACTTC. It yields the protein CASSTAGTSSYEQYF.

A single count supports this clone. CDR3 sequence (DNA): TGTGCCAGCAGCTCGCGGGACGGGGCTGGAAACACCATATATTTT. Translating it yields CASSSRDGAGNTIYF. J is TRBJ1-3 and V is TRBV5-5; possibly TRBD1 for D (5 bases). The CDR3 covers 15 residues. The germline CDR1 and CDR2 sequences are SGHKS and YYEKEE (reference sequence). The V end was cut by 3 bases, the J end by 2 bases, with 12 bases between. Together with reference TRBV5-5 and TRBJ1-3, the CDR3 gives the full variable domain: DAGVTQSPTHLIKTRGQQVTLRCSPISGHKSVSWYQQVLGQGPQFIFQYYEKEERGRGNFPDRFSARQFPNYSSELNVNALLLGDSALYLCASSSRDGAGNTIYFGEGSWLTVV.

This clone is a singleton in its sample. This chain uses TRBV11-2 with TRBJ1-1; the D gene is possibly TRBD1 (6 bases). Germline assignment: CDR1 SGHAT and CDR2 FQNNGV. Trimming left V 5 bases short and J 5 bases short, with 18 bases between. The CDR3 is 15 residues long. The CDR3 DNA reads TGTGCCAGCAGCATTCCCGGGGGGCAGAGTACTGAAGCTTTCTTT. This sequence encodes CASSIPGGQSTEAFF.

The CDR3 coding sequence is TGTGCCAGTAGTTCGCCGGGGTACATTCAGTACTTC. Its protein is CASSSPGYIQYF. V usage is TRBV19 and J usage is TRBJ2-4; weak D call: TRBD2 (5 bases). This CDR3 spans 12 amino acids. Germline CDR1 LNHDA, CDR2 SQIVND (reference sequence). The germline V and J ends were trimmed by 5 bases and 8 bases, with 10 bases remaining between them.

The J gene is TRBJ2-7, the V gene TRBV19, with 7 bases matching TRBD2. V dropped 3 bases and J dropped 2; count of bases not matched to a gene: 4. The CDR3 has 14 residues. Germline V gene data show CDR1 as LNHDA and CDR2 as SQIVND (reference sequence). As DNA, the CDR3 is TGTGCCAGTAGTATCTCCGGGAGGACCTACGAGCAGTACTTC. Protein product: CASSISGRTYEQYF.

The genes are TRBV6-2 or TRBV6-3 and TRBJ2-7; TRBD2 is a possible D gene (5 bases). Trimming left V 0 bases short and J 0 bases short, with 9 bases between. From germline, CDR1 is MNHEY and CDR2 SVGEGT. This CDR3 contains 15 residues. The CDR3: CASSYSPAASYEQYF. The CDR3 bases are TGTGCCAGCAGTTACTCTCCAGCGGCCTCCTACGAGCAGTACTTC.